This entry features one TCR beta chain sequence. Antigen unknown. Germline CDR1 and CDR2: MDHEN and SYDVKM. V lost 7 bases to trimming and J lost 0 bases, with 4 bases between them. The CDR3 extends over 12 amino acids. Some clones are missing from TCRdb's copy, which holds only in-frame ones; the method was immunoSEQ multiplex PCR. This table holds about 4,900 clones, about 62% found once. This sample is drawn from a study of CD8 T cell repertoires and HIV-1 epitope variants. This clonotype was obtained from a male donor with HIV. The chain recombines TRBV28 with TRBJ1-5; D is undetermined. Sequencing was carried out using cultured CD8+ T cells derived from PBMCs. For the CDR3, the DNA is TGTGCCAGCACTCTTAGCAATCAGCCCCAGCATTTT. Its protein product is CASTLSNQPQHF.